These T cell receptor beta chains were read from a single sample in a study of OX40 agonist ivuxolimab in advanced cancers. TCRdb keeps only in-frame clones here, not all; method: immunoSEQ multiplex PCR. The sample records 50,000 to 85,000 clones, 75% to 90% being singletons. Source: CD4+ or CD8+ T cells sorted from blood, taken in a trial of the OX40 agonist ivuxolimab. Receptors originate from an adult with an advanced solid tumor such as melanoma, head and neck, liver or kidney cancer. The CDR3 runs from the conserved cysteine through the conserved F or W. A D gene is named only where the DNA matches it firmly. The size of a clone is reported for some rows only, either as once, few or many, or as a class for expanded clones.

V gene,J gene,clone size,D gene,CDR3 protein,CDR3 DNA
TRBV5-1,TRBJ1-2,once,NA,CASSLRGSTGEGYTF,TGCGCCAGCAGCCTACGGGGGAGTACGGGAGAAGGCTACACCTTC
TRBV7-9,TRBJ1-6,NA,NA,CASSLATGYNSPLHF,TGTGCCAGCAGCTTAGCTACAGGCTATAATTCACCCCTCCACTTT
TRBV7-3,TRBJ2-1,NA,TRBD2,CASSLAGGPYNEQFF,TGTGCCAGCAGCTTAGCGGGAGGTCCGTACAATGAGCAGTTCTTC
TRBV5-1,TRBJ2-1,NA,NA,CASGTGSRYNEQFF,TGCGCCAGCGGCACAGGGTCCCGGTACAATGAGCAGTTCTTC
TRBV2,TRBJ2-7,NA,TRBD1,CASNSRQGPGEQYF,TGTGCCAGCAATTCCAGACAGGGCCCCGGCGAGCAGTACTTC
TRBV7-9,TRBJ1-2,NA,NA,CASSLDGPYGYTF,TGTGCCAGCAGCTTAGATGGGCCCTATGGCTACACCTTC
TRBV6-6,TRBJ1-2,NA,NA,CASSYEPRVVGYTF,TGTGCCAGCAGTTACGAGCCAAGGGTAGTTGGCTACACCTTC
TRBV19,TRBJ2-7,NA,TRBD2,CASSWRTSGTYEQYF,TGTGCCAGTAGTTGGCGGACTAGCGGAACCTACGAGCAGTACTTC
TRBV7-2,TRBJ2-7,once,NA,CASSLSGVGEQYF,TGTGCCAGCAGCTTATCCGGAGTGGGCGAGCAGTACTTC
TRBV6-9,TRBJ1-6,NA,NA,CASSSRRGNSPLHF,TGTGCCAGCAGTTCCCGGAGGGGGAATTCACCCCTCCACTTT
TRBV5-5,TRBJ1-2,NA,NA,CASSPLDHYGYTF,TGTGCCAGCAGCCCCTTGGATCACTATGGCTACACCTTC
TRBV30,TRBJ2-2,NA,NA,CAWSLGGSGTGELFF,TGTGCCTGGAGCCTTGGGGGGTCTGGCACCGGGGAGCTGTTTTTT
TRBV6-5,TRBJ2-1,NA,NA,CASSRDFDRQFF,TGTGCCAGCAGTAGGGACTTCGATCGGCAGTTCTTC
TRBV29-1,TRBJ2-7,once,NA,CSVGGDYEQYF,TGCAGCGTTGGGGGGGACTACGAGCAGTACTTC
TRBV15,TRBJ2-5,NA,NA,CATSRDTTGAETQYF,TGTGCCACCAGCAGAGATACGACGGGAGCAGAGACCCAGTACTTC
TRBV9,TRBJ2-1,NA,TRBD2,CASSVEFGGTSGGSDNEQFF,TGTGCCAGCAGCGTAGAATTCGGAGGGACTAGCGGGGGGTCCGACAATGAGCAGTTCTTC
TRBV18,TRBJ2-7,NA,NA,CASSPGGYEQYF,TGTGCCAGCTCCCCAGGGGGGTACGAGCAGTACTTC
TRBV18,TRBJ2-7,NA,NA,CASSPLTQLEQYF,TGTGCCAGCTCACCACTAACACAGTTGGAGCAGTACTTC